The 9 T cell receptor beta chains presented below share a single source sample, sequenced in a study of shared clonotypes between healthy human individuals. This table comes from immunoSEQ multiplex PCR, and its TCRdb copy is limited to in-frame clones, with some not included. In the table there are about 1.1 million clones, about 84% of which are singletons. The specimen was memory CD4+ T cells from PBMCs. Subset denoted: CD45RA-negative fraction. These receptors were collected from a man aged 18 to 30 in good health. Some clones in this sample may be carry-over from other donors' samples.

The chain employs TRBV7-7 and TRBJ1-1; no clear D. This CDR3 contains 13 residues. Germline CDR1 and CDR2: SSHAT and FNYEAQ (reference sequence). Trimming pared 4 bases from V and 0 bases from J, leaving 6 bases between. CDR3 sequence reads: CASSSQLNTEAFF. The DNA of the CDR3 is TGTGCCAGCAGCTCGCAGTTGAACACTGAAGCTTTCTTT.

The gene calls are TRBV29-1 and TRBJ1-2; weak D call: TRBD1 (5 bases). Trimming pared 0 bases from V and 3 bases from J, leaving 8 bases between. The CDR3 is made up of 13 amino acids. Germline-derived CDR1 and CDR2 are SQVTM and ANQGSEA. For the CDR3, the DNA is TGCAGCGTTGAAGATGGGACCGACTATGGCTACACCTTC. This encodes CSVEDGTDYGYTF.

This clone has only one observation. The CDR3 sequence: CASSSGRTTEAFF. The CDR3 DNA reads as TGTGCCAGCAGCTCAGGGAGGACCACTGAAGCTTTCTTT. V gene TRBV7-8 combines with J gene TRBJ1-1, with a weak D call TRBD1 (5 bases). This CDR3 comprises 13 residues. Per germline, CDR1 SGHVS and CDR2 FQNEAQ. The V end lost 4 bases, the J end lost 4 bases, and 10 bases lay between the germline ends. Full variable domain (rest looked up from reference TRBV7-8 and TRBJ1-1): GAGVSQSPRYKVAKRGQDVALRCDPISGHVSLFWYQQALGQGPEFLTYFQNEAQLDKSGLPSDRFFAERPEGSVSTLKIQRTQQEDSAVYLCASSSGRTTEAFFGQGTRLTVV.

The CDR3 protein is CASSLRSHTDTQYF. As DNA, the CDR3 is TGTGCCAGCAGCTTACGGTCCCACACAGATACGCAGTATTTT. The rearrangement links TRBV11-3 to TRBJ2-3; D remains ambiguous. Germline V CDR1 and CDR2: SGHNT, YENEEA. This CDR3 has 14 amino acids. Trimming cost V 2 bases and J 2 bases, with 8 bases left between them.

The chain carries TRBV19 and TRBJ1-3, with D perhaps matching TRBD1 (5 bases). Germline assignment: CDR1 LNHDA and CDR2 SQIVND (reference sequence). Trimming removed 7 bases at V and 0 bases at J, with 10 bases between. The CDR3 consists of 14 residues. The CDR3 DNA reads TGTGCCAGTACCCTTGGGGGCTCTGGAAACACCATATATTTT. This gives the protein CASTLGGSGNTIYF.

The rearrangement links TRBV11-3 to TRBJ2-7; weak D call: TRBD1 (6 bases). Germline V lookup: CDR1 SGHNT, CDR2 YENEEA. With 2 bases removed from V and 6 bases from J, the gap between germline ends came to 14 bases. The CDR3 is made up of 14 amino acids. The DNA of the CDR3 is TGTGCCAGCAGCTTACTCTGGGACACACGCGAGCAGTACTTC. The encoded protein is CASSLLWDTREQYF.

The chain links TRBV11-2 to TRBJ2-7; D is possibly TRBD1 (6 bases). Trimming left V 5 bases short and J 0 bases short, with 14 bases between. The CDR3 is 15 amino acids. Looked up from germline, CDR1 is SGHAT and CDR2 is FQNNGV. CDR3 coding DNA: TGTGCCAGCAGCGAACCGGGACACCTCTCCTACGAGCAGTACTTC. Amino acid sequence: CASSEPGHLSYEQYF.

The V gene is TRBV6-5, the J gene TRBJ1-1; D call uncertain. In germline, CDR1 is MNHEY, CDR2 SVGAGI. Trimming stripped 10 bases from V and 6 bases from J, with 12 bases between. The CDR3 extends over 11 amino acids. The CDR3 loop reads CATKRRAEAFF. CDR3 nucleotide sequence: TGTGCCACCAAGAGACGGGCTGAAGCTTTCTTT.

The chain recombines TRBV6-1 with TRBJ2-1; TRBD1 aligns across 12 bases. Germline lookup yields CDR1 MNHNS and CDR2 SASEGT. The CDR3 runs to 13 residues. The junction had 6 bases not matched to a gene; V was cut back by 10 bases and J by 8 bases. This CDR3 is CAIPGQGAYEQFF. CDR3 nucleotides: TGTGCCATCCCGGGACAGGGGGCCTATGAGCAGTTCTTC.